Listed here are 18 T cell receptor beta chains from one sample, sequenced in a study of breast tumors, draining lymph nodes, adjacent tissues. TCRdb called the multiplex PCR reads again in MiXCR, with one record for every CDR3 protein. Among about 300,000 distinct CDR3 sequences listed, about 33% were seen once. Samples came from axillary lymph nodes draining the breast cancer. Sequencing was carried out using axillary lymph node tissue. These TCRs come from a female donor with breast cancer. Some clones in this sample may be carry-over from other donors' samples.

This clonotype has a count of ten or more. This CDR3 is CSANYGYTF. DNA for the CDR3: TGCAGTGCTAACTATGGCTACACCTTC. The rearrangement joins TRBV20-1 to TRBJ1-2; no firm D call. The germline V and J ends were trimmed by 4 bases and 3 bases, with 0 bases remaining between them. CDR3 size: 9 residues. Germline V gives CDR1 DFQATT, CDR2 SNEGSKA (reference sequence).

This clonotype was observed at least ten times. The DNA for the CDR3 is TGCAGCGTTGTTGTGACCGGGATGAAAAACATTCAGTACTTC. Its protein is CSVVVTGMKNIQYF. The rearrangement links TRBV29-1 to TRBJ2-4; tentative D call: TRBD2 (5 bases). Germline V CDR1 and CDR2: SQVTM, ANQGSEA. Trimming took off 4 bases at V and 4 bases at J, with 14 bases between the two ends. This CDR3 has 14 residues.

In this sample, this clonotype turned up many times. This sequence joins TRBV20-1 and TRBJ2-1; 11 bases align to TRBD2. Germline CDR1 DFQATT, CDR2 SNEGSKA (reference sequence). The CDR3 sequence is 17 residues long. The V segment lost 6 bases and the J segment 0 bases; nucleotides outside the gene matches: 10. This CDR3 is CSATGTSGPSSYNEQFF. The CDR3 nucleotides read TGCAGTGCCACCGGGACTAGCGGACCAAGCTCCTACAATGAGCAGTTCTTC.

At least ten counts were recorded for this clonotype. The chain combines TRBV24-1 with TRBJ1-2; 7 bases match TRBD1. Germline lookup yields CDR1 KGHDR and CDR2 SFDVKD. This CDR3 comprises 14 residues. The V gene end was trimmed by 9 bases and the J gene end by 2 bases; junction bases not matched to a gene: 8. Here the CDR3 DNA reads TGTGCCACCGGGGGGGACAGCCCCAACTATGGCTACACCTTC. Encoded protein: CATGGDSPNYGYTF.

This clonotype has only a few counts. A much more abundant neighbour one base away suggests this may be a read error. The V gene is TRBV7-2, the J gene TRBJ1-2; the match to TRBD1 covers 7 bases. This CDR3 is built from 16 residues. Looked up from germline, CDR1 is SGHTA and CDR2 is FQGNSA. CDR3 nucleotides: TGTGCCAGCAGCTCCTGGGACAGACCTCCTAACTATGGCCACACCTTC. It specifies CASSSWDRPPNYGHTF. The full variable domain, with the rest looked up from reference TRBV7-2 and TRBJ1-2, is GAGVSQSPSNKVTEKGKDVELRCDPISGHTALYWYRQSLGQGLEFLIYFQGNSAPDKSGLPSDRFSAERTGGSVSTLTIQRTQQEDSAVYLCASSSWDRPPNYGHTFGSGTRLTVV.

The sample holds many counts of this clonotype. This chain connects TRBV7-2 to TRBJ1-4; possibly TRBD1 for D (5 bases). The CDR3 spans 15 residues. V lost 2 bases and J 7 bases, leaving 14 bases between the germline ends. Germline V gene sequence: CDR1 SGHTA, CDR2 FQGNSA. The CDR3, as DNA: TGTGCCAGCAGCTTACACGGGGGGGTGGGTGAAAAACTGTTTTTT. As protein: CASSLHGGVGEKLFF.

This clonotype was recorded at least ten times. The rearrangement uses TRBV7-6 and TRBJ2-3, with 10 positions matching TRBD1. CDR3 size: 15 residues. The V gene's germline CDR1 is SGHVS and CDR2 FNYEAQ. The V segment lost 4 bases and the J segment 5 bases; nucleotides outside the gene matches: 6. The CDR3 DNA reads TGTGCCAGCAGCTCACCCCGGACAGGGGGAGATACGCAGTATTTT. It is translated as CASSSPRTGGDTQYF.

This rearrangement joins TRBV11-3 to TRBJ1-4; TRBD1 might be the D (5 bases). The germline gives CDR1 SGHNT, CDR2 YENEEA. This CDR3 has 18 residues. The V and J ends lost 5 bases and 8 bases respectively, with 27 bases between them. DNA for the CDR3: TGTGCCAGCAGCCCCCGCCCAGTCGCTGAGCAGGGTGGAGAAAAACTGTTTTTT. Protein: CASSPRPVAEQGGEKLFF.

Only a few counts were recorded for this clonotype. This sequence joins TRBV6-2 or TRBV6-3 and TRBJ1-2, with 11 bases that match TRBD1. The V and J ends lost 0 bases and 6 bases, in that order; junction bases with no gene match: 12. CDR1 MNHEY and CDR2 SVGEGT come from the germline V gene. The CDR3 runs 18 residues. In DNA, the CDR3 is TGTGCCAGCAGTTACTCGAAAAGGACAGGGGGCCCAGTTGATGGCTACACCTTC. This translates into CASSYSKRTGGPVDGYTF.

As regards this clonotype: A read error is possible here, since a much larger clone lies one base away. This chain uses TRBV28 with TRBJ1-5, with D unresolved. Trimming removed 2 bases at V and 6 bases at J, with 8 bases between. CDR1 MDHEN and CDR2 SYDVKM come from the germline V gene. This CDR3 comprises 13 residues. The CDR3 DNA reads TGTGCCAGCAGTTTAGAGGGTACTCAGCCCCAGCATTTT. Translating gives CASSLEGTQPQHF.

Ten or more counts support this clonotype. The chain couples TRBV4-1 to TRBJ2-3; D remains unclear. V gave up 1 base and J gave up 0 bases, with 5 bases separating them. The CDR3 is 14 amino acids. Germline loops: CDR1 MGHRA, CDR2 YSYEKL. CDR3 sequence reads: CASSQVRSTDTQYF. The CDR3 bases are TGCGCCAGCAGCCAAGTTAGGAGCACAGATACGCAGTATTTT.

At least ten counts were recorded for this clonotype. The rearrangement uses TRBV19 and TRBJ1-2, with D uncertain. Trimming removed 1 base at V and 11 bases at J, with 14 bases between. Germline lookup yields CDR1 LNHDA and CDR2 SQIVND (reference sequence). The CDR3 runs to 13 residues. CDR3 nucleotides: TGTGCCAGTAGTATAGGAGGGAGTAACCGGTACACCTTC. Its protein is CASSIGGSNRYTF. Looking up the rest from reference TRBV19 and TRBJ1-2 gives the full variable domain: DGGITQSPKYLFRKEGQNVTLSCEQNLNHDAMYWYRQDPGQGLRLIYYSQIVNDFQKGDIAEGYSVSREKKESFPLTVTSAQKNPTAFYLCASSIGGSNRYTFGSGTRLTVV.

A remark on this clonotype: It may be a read error: a sequence one base away is much more abundant. Without the conserved terminal phenylalanine or tryptophan, this CDR3 likely stems from a read error. The chain employs TRBV11-3 and TRBJ2-7, with D perhaps matching TRBD2 (5 bases). The CDR3 contains 17 residues. Trimming cost V 3 bases and J 1 base, with 19 bases left between them. Germline CDR1 and CDR2: SGHNT and YENEEA. CDR3 coding DNA: TGTGCCAGCAGCTTTAGAACTAGTTCCGTCAGATCCTACGAGCAGTACCTC. Translating gives CASSFRTSSVRSYEQYL.

Details on this clonotype: The junction and the germline gene differ at one end; a read error may be behind it. The gene calls are TRBV6-5 and TRBJ2-2; D possibly corresponds to TRBD2 (5 bases). This CDR3 spans 17 amino acids. Germline V lookup: CDR1 MNHEY, CDR2 SVGAGI. The chain's CDR3 is CASSYSKPSWYTGELLF. As DNA, the CDR3 is TGTGCCAGCAGTTACTCGAAACCTAGCTGGTACACCGGGGAGCTGCTTTTT.

This clonotype was seen many times. The V call is TRBV7-6, the J call TRBJ2-3; perhaps TRBD2 as D (6 bases). Germline assignment: CDR1 SGHVS and CDR2 FNYEAQ. The germline V and J ends were trimmed by 7 bases and 1 base, with 9 bases remaining between them. The CDR3 covers 13 residues. The chain's CDR3 is CASTSGRTDTQYF. The CDR3 DNA follows: TGTGCCAGCACGAGCGGGCGCACAGATACGCAGTATTTT.

Ten or more counts support this clonotype. This chain joins TRBV7-2 and TRBJ2-1; D gene uncertain. The germline V gene encodes CDR1 SGHTA and CDR2 FQGNSA. The V gene lost 5 bases and the J gene lost 4 bases, with 9 bases spanning the gap. CDR3 size: 13 residues. In DNA, the CDR3 is TGTGCCAGCAGCCTACGGCAATACAATGAGCAGTTCTTC. Protein sequence: CASSLRQYNEQFF.

Worth noting for this clonotype: Germline is not matched at one junction end, which may reflect a read error. The genes are TRBV12-3 or TRBV12-4 and TRBJ2-5; TRBD2 matches at 14 bases. This CDR3 is built from 15 residues. CDR3 sequence reads: CASRTPGLAGETQCF. CDR3 in DNA: TGTGCCAGCAGGACCCCGGGACTAGCGGGAGAGACCCAGTGCTTC.

The rearrangement uses TRBV10-2 and TRBJ2-1; no reliable D call. There are 14 residues in the CDR3. Germline-derived CDR1 and CDR2 are WSHSY and SAAADI. V shed 6 bases and J shed 3 bases, with 12 bases lying between them. CDR3 sequence: CASSEEHLYNEQFF. CDR3 in DNA: TGCGCCAGCAGCGAGGAACACCTCTACAATGAGCAGTTCTTC.